This T cell receptor (beta chain) was sequenced for a study of cytomegalovirus exposure and HLA in healthy donors. Study results and caveats: For cytomegalovirus status, the classifier reportedly gave diagnoses with high specificity and sensitivity. Most observed TCR sequences were rare, whereas some public TCRs were detected in many donors. It was around 160 TCR beta chains that were listed as cytomegalovirus-associated. A few chains linked to CMV were shown in vitro to be specific for CMV antigens.

Method: immunoSEQ multiplex PCR; TCRdb's copy keeps in-frame clones and lacks some. The table records 220,000 or so clones, around nine tenths of them present only once. Notes on this clone: Its antigen is unknown.

V lost 2 bases and J lost 0; bases outside the gene matches: 6. The CDR3 is 18 residues long. Germline V gene sequence: CDR1 GTSNPN, CDR2 SVGIG (reference sequence). The J gene is TRBJ2-2, the V gene TRBV30; 13 nucleotides align to TRBD2. Input material: PBMCs. This clonotype originated in a woman between 18 and 29 years old in good health and CMV-seronegative. The CDR3 DNA reads as TGTGCCTGGAGTCGGACTAGCGGGAGTACGTCGAACACCGGGGAGCTGTTTTTT. Translating it yields CAWSRTSGSTSNTGELFF.